Presented here are 23 T cell receptor beta chains from one specimen sequenced in a study of blood T cells in healthy people across ages. Using a J-beta primer mix together with a sample-barcoded 5' primer, a second PCR was run for roughly 6 to 11 cycles. A single record per CDR3 protein comes from TCRdb applying MiXCR to the 5' RACE reads. Of more than 700,000 distinct CDR3 sequences listed, around half are singletons. Material for sequencing was blood. The source of these receptors is an elderly man in good health.

In the case of this clonotype: The junction departs from the called germline gene at one end, perhaps through a read error. This chain connects TRBV6-9 to TRBJ2-1; 13 positions match TRBD2. The CDR3 consists of 17 residues. The germline gives CDR1 MNHGY, CDR2 SVAAGI. The CDR3 DNA reads as TGTGCCAGCACCCGACGGACTAGCGGGAGCTCCTACGATGAGCAGTTCTTC. Translating it yields CASTRRTSGSSYDEQFF.

The chain combines TRBV29-1 with TRBJ1-2; D gene unclear. This CDR3 is 12 amino acids long. Trimming stripped 2 bases from V and 3 bases from J, with 7 bases between. CDR1 and CDR2 from the germline V gene are SQVTM and ANQGSEA. CDR3 sequence reads: CSVEQVYYGYTF. Here the CDR3 DNA reads TGCAGCGTTGAACAGGTCTACTATGGCTACACCTTC.

The chain links TRBV13 to TRBJ2-1; a possible D gene is TRBD1 (7 bases). Trimming removed 5 bases at V and 6 bases at J, with 20 bases between. CDR3 length equals 16 residues. Germline CDR1 is PRHDT and CDR2 is FYEKMQ (reference sequence). CDR3 residues: CASSPEQGRRANEQFF. DNA of the CDR3: TGTGCCAGCAGCCCGGAACAGGGGCGGAGGGCCAATGAGCAGTTCTTC.

Note on this clonotype: At one of its ends the junction is not consistent with the germline gene, which may arise from a read error. V and J are TRBV7-2 and TRBJ1-2, with D perhaps matching TRBD1 (6 bases). This CDR3 spans 14 amino acids. Germline CDR1 is SGHTA and CDR2 is FQGNSA. As DNA, the CDR3 is TGTGCCGGCAGCTTAGGGGGTAATTCCCCTGGCTACACCTTC. This codes for CAGSLGGNSPGYTF.

The chain combines TRBV6-2 or TRBV6-3 with TRBJ2-3; 10 bases map to TRBD2. The length of the CDR3 is 14 residues. Trimming took 6 bases from V and 14 from J; bases not matched to a gene: 14. Germline V gene data show CDR1 as MNHEY and CDR2 as SVGEGT. The CDR3 is CASSPVAGGRYAYF. CDR3 DNA sequence: TGTGCCAGCAGCCCAGTAGCGGGAGGAAGATACGCGTATTTT.

The chain couples TRBV29-1 to TRBJ2-7; D is undetermined. The DNA matches TRBJ2-5 better at its end, which makes the J call doubtful. The CDR3 consists of 12 residues. CDR1 SQVTM and CDR2 ANQGSEA come from the germline V gene. Here the CDR3 reads CSEGDATETQYF. CDR3 in DNA: TGCAGCGAAGGCGACGCAACGGAGACCCAGTACTTC.

The table lists this clonotype with many counts. The V gene is TRBV5-1, the J gene TRBJ2-4; D gene unclear. Germline-derived CDR1 and CDR2 are SGHRS and YFSETQ. Trimming stripped 4 bases from V and 0 bases from J, with 8 bases between. The CDR3 totals 14 residues. The CDR3, as DNA: TGCGCCAGCAGCCTTAGCCTAGCCAAAAACATTCAGTACTTC. This translates into CASSLSLAKNIQYF.

This clonotype was recorded at least ten times. The chain links TRBV5-1 to TRBJ2-7, with 7 bases identical to TRBD2. The CDR3 is 14 amino acids. V shed 3 bases, J shed 1 base, and the junction held 4 bases outside the gene matches. Germline V CDR1 and CDR2: SGHRS, YFSETQ. In DNA form, the CDR3 reads TGCGCCAGCAGCTCCCTGCGGGAGTCCTACGAGCAGTACTTC. Its protein product is CASSSLRESYEQYF.

The chain is built from TRBV6-5 and TRBJ1-2; possibly TRBD1 for D (5 bases). Trimming pared 5 bases from V and 6 bases from J, leaving 16 bases between. Germline CDR1 MNHEY, CDR2 SVGAGI. This CDR3 region has 14 residues. The DNA for the CDR3 is TGTGCCAGCAGTAAAACTACTCAGGGAAATGGCTACACCTTC. This codes for CASSKTTQGNGYTF.

The chain has TRBV12-3 or TRBV12-4 and TRBJ2-5; D assignment may be TRBD1 or TRBD2 (5 bases each). Gene TRBJ2-7 matches the end of the DNA better, so the J call may be wrong. This CDR3 contains 16 residues. CDR3 sequence reads: CASSLDRGPTPYEQYF. CDR3 coding DNA: TGTGCCAGCAGTCTCGATAGGGGACCTACACCCTACGAGCAGTACTTC.

The CDR3 DNA reads TGTGCCATCAGTGGGGTATACAATGAGCAGTACTTC. Residues: CAISGVYNEQYF. The chain is built from TRBV10-3 and TRBJ2-1; no definite D call. The tail of the sequence fits TRBJ2-7 better, so the J call may be wrong. CDR1 ENHRY and CDR2 SYGVKD come from the germline V gene. This CDR3 comprises 12 residues.

This chain connects TRBV20-1 to TRBJ1-6; maybe TRBD1 (5 bases). CDR1 is DFQATT, CDR2 SNEGSKA, per germline (reference sequence). V shed 3 bases and J shed 7 bases, with 13 bases lying between them. The CDR3 contains 14 residues. CDR3 sequence reads: CSARRGPSNSPLHF. In DNA, the CDR3 is TGCAGTGCTAGGCGGGGACCCTCCAATTCACCCCTCCACTTT.

The table lists this clonotype with a few counts. The V call is TRBV7-3, the J call TRBJ2-5; 8 bases line up with TRBD2. Unmatched junction bases numbered 4, after V lost 4 bases and J lost 0 bases. Germline assignment: CDR1 SGHTA and CDR2 FQGTGA. CDR3 length: 15 amino acids. Written as DNA, the CDR3 is TGTGCCAGCAGCTCAAGCGGGAGTAACCAAGAGACCCAGTACTTC. It encodes CASSSSGSNQETQYF.

The chain is built from TRBV12-3 or TRBV12-4 and TRBJ1-5; TRBD1 matches at 8 bases. The trim removed 1 base at V and 0 bases at J, leaving 11 bases unmatched. This CDR3 comprises 19 residues. The CDR3 coding sequence is TGTGCCAGCAGTTTAGGAGGGCCGACAGGGGTGGGTAGCAATCAGCCCCAGCATTTT. Its protein product is CASSLGGPTGVGSNQPQHF.

This clonotype was detected only a few times. J is TRBJ2-1 and V is TRBV20-1; 7 nucleotides agree with TRBD1. The J call could be wrong; TRBJ2-7 is a better fit for the DNA end. The CDR3 sequence is 15 residues long. CDR1 and CDR2 (germline): DFQATT, SNEGSKA (reference sequence). The DNA of the CDR3 is TGCAGTGCTAGACAGACAGGGACGATTTACAATGAGCAGTACTTC. It translates to CSARQTGTIYNEQYF.

V usage is TRBV5-1 and J usage is TRBJ1-6; weak D call: TRBD1 (6 bases). The V and J ends lost 4 bases and 8 bases respectively, with 19 bases between them. Germline V lookup: CDR1 SGHRS, CDR2 YFSETQ. The CDR3 consists of 16 residues. The CDR3 DNA is TGCGCCAGCAGCCCCAGGGGAAGGTTGGCTGATTCACCCCTCCACTTT. It encodes CASSPRGRLADSPLHF.

The chain employs TRBV4-1 and TRBJ2-5; 9 bases are a match to TRBD2. The germline CDR1 and CDR2 sequences are MGHRA and YSYEKL. CDR3 length equals 17 residues. V was pared by 0 bases and J by 11 bases, with 16 bases of the junction left unmatched. This chain's CDR3 is CASSQDRTSALRDEQYF. CDR3 bases: TGCGCCAGCAGCCAAGACCGGACTAGCGCACTCAGGGATGAGCAGTACTTC.

The chain uses TRBV24-1 and TRBJ2-6; perhaps TRBD1 as D (6 bases). Trimming took 4 bases from V and 2 from J, leaving 8 bases between them. The CDR3 sequence is 15 residues long. Germline V lookup: CDR1 KGHDR, CDR2 SFDVKD. CDR3 nucleotides: TGTGCCACCAGTGACACAGGGCCTGGGGCCAACGTCCTGACTTTC. It codes for CATSDTGPGANVLTF.

This clonotype is a singleton in its sample. The J gene is TRBJ2-4, the V gene TRBV6-6, with 10 bases matching TRBD1. V trimming: 0 bases; J trimming: 5 bases; junction bases outside the gene matches: 1. Germline values: CDR1 MNHNY, CDR2 SVGAGI (reference sequence). The CDR3 covers 15 residues. CDR3 nucleotide sequence: TGTGCCAGCAGTTACTCGGGGACAGGGGAAAACATTCAGTACTTC. Protein sequence: CASSYSGTGENIQYF.

In its sample, this clonotype was seen a few times. This rearrangement joins TRBV29-1 to TRBJ2-1; D perhaps matches TRBD1 (5 bases). The CDR3 sequence is 15 residues long. Trimming cost V 0 bases and J 1 base, with 10 bases left between them. The germline gives CDR1 SQVTM, CDR2 ANQGSEA. In DNA, the CDR3 is TGCAGCGTTGAAGATTACAGGTCGTCCTACAATGAGCAGTTCTTC. Translated, it gives CSVEDYRSSYNEQFF.

This clonotype was detected a few times. The chain recombines TRBV6-5 with TRBJ2-3, with D possibly matching TRBD2 (5 bases). V dropped 0 bases and J dropped 4 bases, with 14 bases sitting between them. The CDR3 consists of 16 residues. Germline V gene sequence: CDR1 MNHEY, CDR2 SVGAGI. The CDR3: CASSYSLGFSADTQYF. CDR3 sequence (DNA): TGTGCCAGCAGTTACTCGCTAGGGTTTAGCGCAGATACGCAGTATTTT.

There are a few counts of this clonotype. V and J are TRBV4-2 and TRBJ2-3, with D perhaps matching TRBD2 (5 bases). The CDR3 runs to 17 residues. V lost 0 bases and J 14 bases, leaving 27 bases between the germline ends. The germline gives CDR1 LGHNA, CDR2 YNFKEQ. The CDR3 DNA reads TGTGCCAGCAGCCAAGATCTCGCGGCAGATAGAGGGAGATACGCGTATTTT. Protein: CASSQDLAADRGRYAYF.

V and J are TRBV27 and TRBJ2-5, with 10 bases identical to TRBD1. The CDR3 has 16 residues. V dropped 6 bases and J dropped 0; count of bases not matched to a gene: 7. Germline V CDR1 and CDR2: MNHEY, SMNVEV (reference sequence). The CDR3 protein is CASSRWGQGYQETQYF. The CDR3 DNA sequence: TGTGCCAGCAGCAGGTGGGGACAGGGGTACCAAGAGACCCAGTACTTC.